This T cell receptor (beta chain) was identified in a study of blood T cell repertoires in COVID-19. Study-wide background: Specimens from acute and convalescent COVID-19 originated in the United States, Italy and Spain.

The V end was cut by 2 bases, the J end by 5 bases, with 22 bases between. The CDR3 covers 17 residues. TCRdb keeps only in-frame clones here, not all; method: immunoSEQ multiplex PCR. There are tens of thousands of clones in the sample; roughly 78% occur only once, and about 32% lies in the top ten. Sequencing was carried out using peripheral blood. V usage is TRBV23-1 and J usage is TRBJ2-7, with a tentative D call TRBD1 (6 bases). Being an ORF, TRBV23-1 has a function that is uncertain. The sequence was collected from a human donor in a cohort sampled during active COVID-19. The CDR3 here is CASSQLRTDPLLDEQYF. The DNA for the CDR3 is TGCGCCAGCAGTCAACTCCGGACAGACCCCCTCCTCGACGAGCAGTACTTC.